The entry below gives a single TCR beta chain sequence along with its context. Its antigen is unidentified. PCR amplification relied on 60 Vbeta primers (plus 13 Jbeta primers). TCRdb keeps only in-frame clones here, not all; method: immunoSEQ multiplex PCR. Of under 250,000 clones in the sample, more than 75% were seen once. The sample originates from a study of cytomegalovirus exposure and HLA in healthy donors. This CDR3 has 14 amino acids. J lost 2 bases, V lost 9 bases, and 8 bases had no gene match. Germline values: CDR1 LNHNV, CDR2 YYDKDF (reference sequence). Study observations and caveats: It was assumed in the presence/absence analyses that sequencing depth was roughly uniform across donors. In a later analysis, several top co-occurrence clusters appeared linked to parvovirus B19, influenza, CMV and Epstein-Barr virus.

The J gene is TRBJ2-3, the V gene TRBV15, with TRBD1 matching over 7 bases. Sequenced sample: PBMCs. The source is a woman aged 40 to 50 in good health and CMV-seronegative. The CDR3 DNA reads TGTGCCACTTCTCCGGGACAGCACACAGATACGCAGTATTTT. Encoded protein: CATSPGQHTDTQYF.